This T cell receptor beta chain is from a study of shared clonotypes between healthy human individuals. Generated by immunoSEQ multiplex PCR, the TCRdb table keeps only in-frame clones and is missing some. Of around 2.5 million clones in the sample, under 95% were seen once. This clone has only a few counts. CDR1 is LGHNT and CDR2 is FRNRAP in the germline V gene. Trimming left V 2 bases short and J 1 base short, with 8 bases between. The CDR3 length is 14 residues. This TCR was recovered from a man aged 18 to 35 in good health. Some clones in this sample may be carry-over from other donors' samples. Sequenced sample: naive CD4+ T cells from PBMCs. Sample subset: CD45RA+ positively selected. The chain couples TRBV12-5 to TRBJ1-1; D gene ambiguous. The CDR3 loop reads CASGLSSGNTEAFF. CDR3 nucleotide sequence: TGTGCTAGTGGTTTGTCTTCCGGGAACACTGAAGCTTTCTTT.